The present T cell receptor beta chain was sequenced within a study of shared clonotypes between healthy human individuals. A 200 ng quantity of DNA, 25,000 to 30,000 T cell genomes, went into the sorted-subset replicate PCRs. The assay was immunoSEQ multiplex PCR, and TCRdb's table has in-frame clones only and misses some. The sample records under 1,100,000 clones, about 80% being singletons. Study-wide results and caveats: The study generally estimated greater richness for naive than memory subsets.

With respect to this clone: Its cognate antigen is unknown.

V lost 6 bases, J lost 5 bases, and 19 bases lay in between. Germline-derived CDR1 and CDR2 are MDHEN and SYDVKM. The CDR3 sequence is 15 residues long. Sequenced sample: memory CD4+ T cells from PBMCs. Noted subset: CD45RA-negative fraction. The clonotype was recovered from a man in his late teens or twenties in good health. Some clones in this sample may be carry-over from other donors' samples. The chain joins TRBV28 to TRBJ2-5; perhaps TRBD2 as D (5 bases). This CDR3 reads CASRTGGAARETQYF. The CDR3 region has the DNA TGTGCCAGCAGGACTGGAGGAGCGGCGCGTGAGACCCAGTACTTC.